The next 31 T cell receptor beta chains were all read from a single sample in a study of technical replicates of blood from four donors. Clones were read by immunoSEQ multiplex PCR, and TCRdb kept only the in-frame ones, dropping some. This sample yields around 90,000 clones, of which approximately 94% are seen a single time; about 0.27% belongs to the top ten. Sequencing input: T cells isolated from PBMCs. These receptors all stem from a human donor in good health.

J is TRBJ2-7 and V is TRBV30; maybe TRBD2 (6 bases). The CDR3 length is 13 residues. Trimming took off 2 bases at V and 7 bases at J, with 15 bases between the two ends. CDR1 GTSNPN and CDR2 SVGIG come from the germline V gene (reference sequence). CDR3 sequence reads: CAWSRRARGEQYF. The CDR3 DNA sequence: TGTGCCTGGAGTCGAAGGGCCCGGGGGGAGCAGTACTTC.

The chain joins TRBV2 to TRBJ2-1, with 8 bases fitting TRBD2. With V trimmed by 4 bases and J by 0 bases, 5 bases remained unmatched. Germline-derived CDR1 and CDR2 are SNHLY and FYNNEI. This CDR3 has 16 amino acids. The CDR3 nucleotides read TGTGCCAGCAGTGCCCGGAGCGGGAGCTCCTACAATGAGCAGTTCTTC. The encoded protein is CASSARSGSSYNEQFF.

The V call is TRBV9, the J call TRBJ2-1, with a tentative D call TRBD2 (6 bases). Trimming took off 0 bases at V and 9 bases at J, with 16 bases between the two ends. This CDR3 has 15 amino acids. Per germline, CDR1 SGDLS and CDR2 YYNGEE. The DNA for the CDR3 is TGTGCCAGCAGCGTAGCTGGGGAGGTTGGGGGTGAGCAGTTCTTC. This sequence encodes CASSVAGEVGGEQFF.

The chain has TRBV4-1 and TRBJ2-2, with 7 bases that match TRBD2. This CDR3 has 18 residues. Per germline, CDR1 MGHRA and CDR2 YSYEKL. V lost 1 base, J lost 3 bases, and 11 bases stayed unmatched. The CDR3 DNA is TGCGCCAGCAGCCAAGTGACCCGGGGGGTCGGCGACACCGGGGAGCTGTTTTTT. Amino acids: CASSQVTRGVGDTGELFF.

The rearrangement joins TRBV6-4 to TRBJ1-1; no definite D call. This CDR3 spans 14 amino acids. V was clipped by 2 bases and J by 6 bases, with 13 bases between them. Germline V gives CDR1 MRHNA, CDR2 SNTAGT. CDR3 in DNA: TGTGCCAGCAGTGACATGGGGAGGAGGGCTGAAGCTTTCTTT. Translated, it gives CASSDMGRRAEAFF.

This clone was seen a single time. The chain links TRBV7-6 to TRBJ2-1; the match to TRBD2 covers 11 bases. This CDR3 spans 14 amino acids. Germline-derived CDR1 and CDR2 are SGHVS and FNYEAQ. V trimming: 5 bases; J trimming: 10 bases; junction bases outside the gene matches: 7. CDR3 in DNA: TGTGCCAGCAGCGTTAGCGGGAGGGCCTTAGAGCAGTTCTTC. Translating gives CASSVSGRALEQFF. The full variable domain, its missing parts supplied by reference TRBV7-6 and TRBJ2-1, is GAGVSQSPRYKVTKRGQDVALRCDPISGHVSLYWYRQALGQGPEFLTYFNYEAQQDKSGLPNDRFSAERPEGSISTLTIQRTEQRDSAMYRCASSVSGRALEQFFGPGTRLTVL.

In nucleotides, the CDR3 is TGTGCCAGCAGTTTAGGGGACAATCCCTACGAGCAGTACTTC. Encoded protein: CASSLGDNPYEQYF. The rearrangement joins TRBV28 to TRBJ2-7; D perhaps matches TRBD1 (6 bases). The V end was cut by 2 bases, the J end by 2 bases, with 10 bases between. CDR3 length: 14 residues. Germline-derived CDR1 and CDR2 are MDHEN and SYDVKM.

This chain joins TRBV14 and TRBJ2-7, with D perhaps TRBD1 (6 bases). CDR3 length: 16 amino acids. Trimming removed 0 bases at V and 4 bases at J, with 16 bases between. Germline V gene data show CDR1 as SGHDN and CDR2 as FVKESK. CDR3 nucleotides: TGTGCCAGCAGCCAAGAGGGGGCAGGGCGCTTATACGAGCAGTACTTC. Its protein product is CASSQEGAGRLYEQYF.

The chain recombines TRBV25-1 with TRBJ2-7; 8 bases fit TRBD2. J lost 2 bases, V lost 2 bases, and 5 bases had no gene match. Germline CDR1 is MGHDK and CDR2 is SYGVNS. The CDR3 has 15 residues. The CDR3 loop is CASSENGGLAYEQYF. The CDR3 DNA reads TGTGCCAGCAGTGAAAACGGGGGACTAGCCTACGAGCAGTACTTC.

The rearrangement links TRBV28 to TRBJ1-5, with TRBD1 matching 10 bases. The CDR3 runs 16 residues. V gave up 6 bases and J gave up 4 bases; unmatched junction bases: 9. The germline CDR1 and CDR2 sequences are MDHEN and SYDVKM. The CDR3 bases are TGTGCCAGCAGAACATCGGGGACAGGGGAGAATCAGCCCCAGCATTTT. This translates into CASRTSGTGENQPQHF.

This rearrangement joins TRBV11-2 to TRBJ2-7, with 8 nucleotides matching TRBD2. Germline assignment: CDR1 SGHAT and CDR2 FQNNGV. The CDR3 length is 15 residues. V was pared by 6 bases and J by 1 base, with 8 bases of the junction left unmatched. CDR3 bases: TGTGCCAGCAGGACGGGACTAGGTAAATCCTACGAGCAGTACTTC. This translates into CASRTGLGKSYEQYF.

The chain combines TRBV6-6 with TRBJ2-4; the D gene is possibly TRBD1 (6 bases). Trimming stripped 2 bases from V and 2 bases from J, with 10 bases between. This CDR3 spans 15 amino acids. Germline CDR1 MNHNY, CDR2 SVGAGI (reference sequence). Here the CDR3 reads CASSYEGDTKNIQYF. In nucleotides, the CDR3 is TGTGCCAGCAGTTACGAGGGGGATACCAAAAACATTCAGTACTTC.

CDR3 residues: CASSRRQNSPLHF. CDR3 nucleotides: TGTGCCAGCAGTCGACGACAGAATTCACCCCTCCACTTT. The chain has TRBV6-5 and TRBJ1-6; possibly TRBD1 for D (5 bases). Between the trimmed V and J ends, which lost 5 bases and 7 bases, there was a span of 9 bases. The germline V gene has CDR1 MNHEY and CDR2 SVGAGI. The length of the CDR3 is 13 residues.

This chain connects TRBV14 to TRBJ2-3, with D possibly matching TRBD2 (5 bases). Germline CDR1 SGHDN, CDR2 FVKESK. CDR3 length equals 18 residues. V lost 5 bases and J lost 4, with 25 bases in between. For the CDR3, the DNA is TGTGCCAGCAGCGATGAATTCGGACTTTCATATTTCTCAGATACGCAGTATTTT. Translating gives CASSDEFGLSYFSDTQYF.

The chain has TRBV5-1 and TRBJ2-5, with a weak D call TRBD1 (6 bases). The V and J ends lost 0 bases and 6 bases respectively, with 12 bases between them. CDR3 size: 14 residues. CDR1 is SGHRS, CDR2 YFSETQ, per germline. The CDR3 loop is CASSLERGFKTQYF. The CDR3 DNA follows: TGCGCCAGCAGCTTGGAGAGGGGGTTCAAGACCCAGTACTTC.

The chain recombines TRBV9 with TRBJ1-6, with a tentative D call TRBD1 (5 bases). The CDR3 extends over 16 amino acids. With 0 bases removed from V and 8 bases from J, the gap between germline ends came to 15 bases. Germline V lookup: CDR1 SGDLS, CDR2 YYNGEE. The CDR3 DNA reads TGTGCCAGCAGCGTAGGTCATCAGGGTGGATATTCACCCCTCCACTTT. Translating gives CASSVGHQGGYSPLHF.

This chain connects TRBV5-1 to TRBJ2-1, with 12 bases fitting TRBD1. The CDR3 has 16 residues. The germline CDR1 and CDR2 sequences are SGHRS and YFSETQ. V dropped 2 bases and J dropped 7; count of bases not matched to a gene: 7. The CDR3 coding sequence is TGCGCCAGCAGCTTAACGGGACAGGGGGCATCGAATGAGCAGTTCTTC. It encodes CASSLTGQGASNEQFF.

The gene calls are TRBV5-4 and TRBJ1-1, with 8 positions matching TRBD1. Germline trimming cut 3 bases from V and 5 bases from J; bases unmatched to any gene: 6. The CDR3 extends over 14 amino acids. Germline-derived CDR1 and CDR2 are SGHNT and YYREEE (reference sequence). In DNA form, the CDR3 reads TGTGCCAGCAGCTCAGGGACAGGCGTGACTGAAGCTTTCTTT. Encoded protein: CASSSGTGVTEAFF.

The J gene is TRBJ1-1, the V gene TRBV28; weak D call: TRBD1 (5 bases). The V end was cut by 5 bases, the J end by 11 bases, with 21 bases between. Germline V gene data show CDR1 as MDHEN and CDR2 as SYDVKM. This CDR3 has 14 amino acids. For the CDR3, the DNA is TGTGCCAGCAGTCGGGTTGGGGGGACGTTTGGGGCTTTCTTT. Translated, it gives CASSRVGGTFGAFF.

This clone was detected a few times. The chain recombines TRBV7-9 with TRBJ1-1; D unclear. V dropped 7 bases and J dropped 7 bases, with 10 bases sitting between them. Germline loops: CDR1 SEHNR, CDR2 FQNEAQ (reference sequence). The CDR3 is 11 residues long. CDR3 sequence: CASNSPGEAFF. The CDR3 DNA reads as TGTGCCAGCAACAGCCCAGGTGAAGCTTTCTTT. The complete variable domain, with remaining parts taken from reference TRBV7-9 and TRBJ1-1, reads DTGVSQNPRHKITKRGQNVTFRCDPISEHNRLYWYRQTLGQGPEFLTYFQNEAQLEKSRLLSDRFSAERPKGSFSTLEIQRTEQGDSAMYLCASNSPGEAFFGQGTRLTVV.

The chain is built from TRBV29-1 and TRBJ2-7; 7 positions agree with TRBD2. Per germline, CDR1 SQVTM and CDR2 ANQGSEA. V shed 4 bases and J 2 bases; nucleotides not matched to a gene: 5. This CDR3 spans 13 amino acids. This CDR3 reads CSVGRGVTYEQYF. As DNA, the CDR3 is TGCAGCGTTGGTCGGGGGGTCACCTACGAGCAGTACTTC.

In this sample, this clone turned up once. The chain's CDR3 is CASSLGGFEKLFF. The CDR3 coding sequence is TGTGCCAGCAGCTTAGGAGGGTTTGAAAAACTGTTTTTT. The chain is built from TRBV7-6 and TRBJ1-4; D remains ambiguous. This CDR3 has 13 residues. Germline V gene lookup returns CDR1 SGHVS and CDR2 FNYEAQ. Trimming shortened V by 1 base and J by 7 bases, and 7 bases separated the two germline ends.

The chain uses TRBV5-4 and TRBJ1-2; D possibly corresponds to TRBD1 (5 bases). V lost 3 bases and J lost 7, with 19 bases in between. The CDR3 is 15 residues long. Germline values: CDR1 SGHNT, CDR2 YYREEE (reference sequence). The CDR3 spells CASSSIGFETVGYTF. The CDR3 DNA is TGTGCCAGCAGCTCGATAGGATTCGAGACAGTTGGCTACACCTTC.

This chain links TRBV5-1 with TRBJ1-1, with D maybe TRBD1 (5 bases). Germline V gives CDR1 SGHRS, CDR2 YFSETQ. Between the trimmed V and J ends, which lost 0 bases and 5 bases, there was a span of 14 bases. The CDR3 covers 15 residues. The CDR3 spells CASSLGDSAATEAFF. CDR3 DNA: TGCGCCAGCAGCTTGGGGGACTCTGCCGCGACTGAAGCTTTCTTT.

V usage is TRBV14 and J usage is TRBJ2-7, with TRBD2 matching over 10 bases. V lost 2 bases and J lost 5; bases outside the gene matches: 15. Germline values: CDR1 SGHDN, CDR2 FVKESK. This CDR3 spans 18 amino acids. The CDR3 DNA is TGTGCCAGCAGCCAAAATCTAGCGGGAGCCATCTGGGACCACGAGCAGTACTTC. Translated: CASSQNLAGAIWDHEQYF.

The chain is built from TRBV28 and TRBJ2-7; 8 nucleotides agree with TRBD1. V was clipped by 4 bases and J by 2 bases; unmatched bases: 10. The CDR3 sequence is 16 residues long. The germline CDR1 and CDR2 sequences are MDHEN and SYDVKM. For the CDR3, the DNA is TGTGCCAGCAGTTCCGAGAGGACAGGGCTAACCTACGAGCAGTACTTC. This sequence encodes CASSSERTGLTYEQYF.

The CDR3 DNA sequence: TGTGCCAGCAGCATCATAGGGGCTGGGGCCAACGTCCTGACTTTC. Translating gives CASSIIGAGANVLTF. The chain joins TRBV27 to TRBJ2-6; maybe TRBD1 (5 bases). V gave up 6 bases and J gave up 2 bases, with 11 bases separating them. This CDR3 is 15 amino acids long. In germline, CDR1 is MNHEY, CDR2 SMNVEV (reference sequence). Full variable domain (missing parts from reference TRBV27 and TRBJ2-6): EAQVTQNPRYLITVTGKKLTVTCSQNMNHEYMSWYRQDPGLGLRQIYYSMNVEVTDKGDVPEGYKVSRKEKRNFPLILESPSPNQTSLYFCASSIIGAGANVLTFGAGSRLTVL.

The chain combines TRBV21-1 with TRBJ2-7; the table's D call, TRBD2, was not checked against the DNA. TRBV21-1 is an annotated pseudogene. CDR3 length: 11 amino acids. CDR3 DNA sequence: TGTGCCAGCGCTAGGATGTACGAGCAGTACTTC. Translating gives CASARMYEQYF.

This clone was seen once. The chain carries TRBV9 and TRBJ2-7, with 9 bases fitting TRBD2. CDR1 and CDR2 from the germline V gene are SGDLS and YYNGEE. This CDR3 contains 13 residues. The trim removed 2 bases at V and 8 bases at J, leaving 5 bases unmatched. The CDR3 sequence is CASSVGSGSKQYF. In nucleotides, the CDR3 is TGTGCCAGCAGCGTTGGTAGCGGGAGTAAGCAGTACTTC.

DNA for the CDR3: TGCGCCAGCAGCAACCTAGCCACGAACACCGGGGAGCTGTTTTTT. The encoded protein is CASSNLATNTGELFF. The rearrangement uses TRBV5-1 and TRBJ2-2; a weak D match, TRBD2 (5 bases). Trimming shortened V by 4 bases and J by 0 bases, and 10 bases separated the two germline ends. Per germline, CDR1 SGHRS and CDR2 YFSETQ. The CDR3 is made up of 15 amino acids.

The J gene is TRBJ2-1, the V gene TRBV7-9, with a tentative D call TRBD2 (6 bases). V lost 7 bases and J lost 10, with 14 bases in between. Looked up from germline, CDR1 is SEHNR and CDR2 is FQNEAQ (reference sequence). This CDR3 region has 12 residues. In nucleotides, the CDR3 is TGTGCCAGCATAAAAGAGGCGGGGGAGCAGTTCTTC. Its translation is CASIKEAGEQFF.